The T cell receptor beta chain under discussion was sequenced for a study of response to subunit inactivated influenza vaccine. This CDR3 is 13 amino acids long. Germline assignment: CDR1 ENHRY and CDR2 SYGVKD. V lost 8 bases to trimming and J lost 9 bases, with 14 bases between them. TCRdb passed the RT-PCR reads through MiXCR, listing each CDR3 protein once. The sample lists around 580,000 distinct CDR3 sequences; about 12% were seen once. The rearrangement uses TRBV10-3 and TRBJ1-6; possibly TRBD1 for D (6 bases). The sequencing used PBMCs from blood, collected on the day of vaccination. The TCR originated in a man aged 50 or older who received an inactivated influenza vaccine. The CDR3 DNA reads TGTGCCATCCGGACAGACACGGCTTCACCCCTCCACTTT. Its translation is CAIRTDTASPLHF.